These T cell receptor beta chains were read from a single sample in a study of brain T cells in children with intractable seizures. Sequencing was performed with immunoSEQ multiplex PCR; in TCRdb, only in-frame clones are kept and a portion is missing. In the table there are roughly 120,000 clones, 94% of which are singletons. Specimen: peripheral blood, collected at surgery. These receptors all stem from a boy younger than two with hemimegalencephaly and intractable seizures. Both conserved end residues are trimmed from each CDR3. Rows may omit the clone size; those that give it use once, few, many or a size class.

size: -; V: TRBV2; J: TRBJ2-1; CDR3: ASGVWSPGDNEQF
size: once; V: TRBV27; J: TRBJ2-7; CDR3: ASSLRGYDDEQY
size: -; V: TRBV3-1/TRBV3-2; J: TRBJ1-5; CDR3: ASSQERGQGYSNQPQH
size: -; V: TRBV6-5; J: TRBJ2-2; CDR3: ASRWDTGELF
size: few; V: TRBV6-4; J: TRBJ2-6; CDR3: ASSDWTGGPGANVLT
size: -; V: TRBV7-3; J: TRBJ1-6; CDR3: ASSYGQSNYNSPLH
size: -; V: TRBV5-4; J: TRBJ2-7; CDR3: ASSLEGGRRPYEQY
size: -; V: TRBV4-1; J: TRBJ2-7; CDR3: ASSQDIRGYKQY
size: -; V: TRBV30; J: TRBJ1-1; CDR3: AAHGYGSTGKGVTEAF
size: -; V: TRBV4-3; J: TRBJ2-7; CDR3: ASSQDRAPQYEQY
size: -; V: TRBV4-2; J: TRBJ2-2; CDR3: ASSQRQTNTGELF
size: -; V: TRBV27; J: TRBJ2-7; CDR3: ASSRGTSKWDEQY
size: -; V: TRBV7-8; J: TRBJ2-1; CDR3: ASSAVGNEQF
size: -; V: TRBV5-1; J: TRBJ2-2; CDR3: ASSLGDRGTGELF
size: -; V: TRBV7-3; J: TRBJ2-1; CDR3: ASSLPGFYNEQF
size: -; V: TRBV18; J: TRBJ2-7; CDR3: ASSPPGTSGRGEQY
size: -; V: TRBV5-5; J: TRBJ2-3; CDR3: ASSRPQGGRTDTQY
size: -; V: TRBV4-1; J: TRBJ1-2; CDR3: ASSPPRGPYGYT
size: -; V: TRBV7-2; J: TRBJ2-1; CDR3: ASSLAGGAYNEQF
size: -; V: TRBV19; J: TRBJ2-1; CDR3: ASSIAPGLAGNYNEQF
size: -; V: TRBV7-9; J: TRBJ1-4; CDR3: ASSPQGTANEKLF
size: few; V: TRBV4-1; J: TRBJ1-5; CDR3: ASSQEWRDQPQH
size: -; V: TRBV5-4; J: TRBJ1-4; CDR3: ASSATGAANEKLF
size: many; V: TRBV27; J: TRBJ2-7; CDR3: ASSLVVAGGPYEQY
size: -; V: TRBV5-1; J: TRBJ2-7; CDR3: ASSLETSGRNYYEQY
size: -; V: TRBV21-1; J: TRBJ2-7; CDR3: ASSLRETGLRGQY
size: -; V: TRBV29-1; J: TRBJ2-6; CDR3: SVAASGANVLT
size: -; V: TRBV5-8; J: TRBJ2-3; CDR3: ASSFVLLIAGGSTDTQY
size: -; V: TRBV7-2; J: TRBJ2-1; CDR3: ASSAGQVAISSYNEQF
size: -; V: TRBV4-3; J: TRBJ2-3; CDR3: ATANRGRASIDTQY
size: -; V: TRBV4-1; J: TRBJ2-2; CDR3: ASSQSLQGGTGELF